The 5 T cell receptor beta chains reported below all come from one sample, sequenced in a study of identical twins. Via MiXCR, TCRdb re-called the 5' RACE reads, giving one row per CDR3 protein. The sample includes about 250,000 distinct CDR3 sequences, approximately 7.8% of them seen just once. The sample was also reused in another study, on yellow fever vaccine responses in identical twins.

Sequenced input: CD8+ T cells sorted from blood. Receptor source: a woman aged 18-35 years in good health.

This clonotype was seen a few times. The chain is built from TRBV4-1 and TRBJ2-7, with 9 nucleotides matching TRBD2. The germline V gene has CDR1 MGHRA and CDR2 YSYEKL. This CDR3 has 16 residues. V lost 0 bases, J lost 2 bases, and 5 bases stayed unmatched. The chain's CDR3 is CASSQDRTSVAYEQYF. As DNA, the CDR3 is TGCGCCAGCAGCCAAGATCGGACTAGCGTCGCCTACGAGCAGTACTTC.

The CDR3 sequence is CASSYTGTGPYEQYF. The CDR3 DNA is TGTGCCAGCAGTTACACCGGGACAGGGCCCTACGAGCAGTACTTC. V gene TRBV6-5 combines with J gene TRBJ2-7; 9 bases are a match to TRBD1. The CDR3 is 15 residues long. The V and J ends lost 2 bases and 2 bases, in that order; junction bases with no gene match: 4. Germline CDR1 is MNHEY and CDR2 is SVGAGI.

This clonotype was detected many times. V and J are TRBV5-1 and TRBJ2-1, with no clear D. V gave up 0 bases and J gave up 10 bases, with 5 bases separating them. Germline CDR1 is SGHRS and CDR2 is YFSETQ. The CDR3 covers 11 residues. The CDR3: CASSLGVEQFF. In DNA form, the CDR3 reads TGCGCCAGCAGCTTGGGGGTAGAGCAGTTCTTC.

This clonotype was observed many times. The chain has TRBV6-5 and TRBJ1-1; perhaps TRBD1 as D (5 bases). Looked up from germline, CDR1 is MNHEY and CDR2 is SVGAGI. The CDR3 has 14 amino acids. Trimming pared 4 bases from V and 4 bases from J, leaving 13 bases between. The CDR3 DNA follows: TGTGCCAGCAGTTTCTCCTGGGGGGGCACTGAAGCTTTCTTT. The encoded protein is CASSFSWGGTEAFF.

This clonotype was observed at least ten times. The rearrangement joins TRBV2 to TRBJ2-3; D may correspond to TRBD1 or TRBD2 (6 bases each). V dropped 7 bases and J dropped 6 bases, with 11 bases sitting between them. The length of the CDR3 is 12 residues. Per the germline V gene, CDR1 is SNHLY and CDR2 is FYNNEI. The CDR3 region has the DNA TGTGCCAGCAAGGGGGGACCGGATACGCAGTATTTT. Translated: CASKGGPDTQYF.